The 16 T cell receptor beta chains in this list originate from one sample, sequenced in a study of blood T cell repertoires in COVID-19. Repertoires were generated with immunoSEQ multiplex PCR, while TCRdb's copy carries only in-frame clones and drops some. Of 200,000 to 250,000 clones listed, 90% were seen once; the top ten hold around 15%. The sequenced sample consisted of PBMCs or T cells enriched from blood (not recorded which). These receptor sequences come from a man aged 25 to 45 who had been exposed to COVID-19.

CDR3 DNA: TGTGCCACCAGCAGCGACAGGGTAGGAAGGAACACTGAAGCTTTCTTT. Protein sequence: CATSSDRVGRNTEAFF. V usage is TRBV15 and J usage is TRBJ1-1; 7 bases are shared with TRBD1. Per germline, CDR1 LNHNV and CDR2 YYDKDF (reference sequence). Trimming took 3 bases from V and 1 from J; bases not matched to a gene: 8. CDR3 size: 16 residues.

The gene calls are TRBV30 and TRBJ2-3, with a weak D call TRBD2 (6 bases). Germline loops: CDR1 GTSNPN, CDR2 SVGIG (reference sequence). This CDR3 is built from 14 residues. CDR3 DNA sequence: TGTGCTTGGGCCGGGGGTCCCCCCCCAGATACGCAGTATTTT. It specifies CAWAGGPPPDTQYF.

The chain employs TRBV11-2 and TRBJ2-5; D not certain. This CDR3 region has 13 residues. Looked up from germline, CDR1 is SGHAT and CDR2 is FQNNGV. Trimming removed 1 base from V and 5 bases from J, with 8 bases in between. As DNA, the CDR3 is TGTGCCAGCAGCTTAGGAGTCAGGGAGACCCAGTACTTC. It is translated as CASSLGVRETQYF. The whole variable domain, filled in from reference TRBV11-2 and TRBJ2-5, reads EAGVAQSPRYKIIEKRQSVAFWCNPISGHATLYWYQQILGQGPKLLIQFQNNGVVDDSQLPKDRFSAERLKGVDSTLKIQPAKLEDSAVYLCASSLGVRETQYFGPGTRLLVL.

The CDR3 sequence: CASNGDFAETQYF. CDR3 in DNA: TGTGCCAGCAATGGGGACTTCGCGGAGACCCAGTACTTC. This rearrangement joins TRBV2 to TRBJ2-5; weak D call: TRBD2 (6 bases). The germline gives CDR1 SNHLY, CDR2 FYNNEI. This CDR3 spans 13 amino acids. V shed 7 bases and J shed 5 bases, with 14 bases lying between them. The complete variable domain, with remaining parts taken from reference TRBV2 and TRBJ2-5, reads EPEVTQTPSHQVTQMGQEVILRCVPISNHLYFYWYRQILGQKVEFLVSFYNNEISEKSEIFDDQFSVERPDGSNFTLKIRSTKLEDSAMYFCASNGDFAETQYFGPGTRLLVL.

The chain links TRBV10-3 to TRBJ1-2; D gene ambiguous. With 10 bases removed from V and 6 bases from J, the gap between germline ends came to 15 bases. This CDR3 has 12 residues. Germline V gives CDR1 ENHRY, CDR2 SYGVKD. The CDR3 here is CASDSTGNGYTF. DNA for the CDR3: TGTGCCAGCGATTCGACGGGAAATGGCTACACCTTC.

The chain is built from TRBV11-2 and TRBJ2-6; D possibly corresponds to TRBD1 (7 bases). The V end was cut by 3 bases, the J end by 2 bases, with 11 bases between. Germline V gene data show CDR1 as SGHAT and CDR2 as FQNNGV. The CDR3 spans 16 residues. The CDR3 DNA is TGTGCCAGCAGCTTGACAGGGACTCCTGGGGCCAACGTCCTGACTTTC. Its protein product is CASSLTGTPGANVLTF.

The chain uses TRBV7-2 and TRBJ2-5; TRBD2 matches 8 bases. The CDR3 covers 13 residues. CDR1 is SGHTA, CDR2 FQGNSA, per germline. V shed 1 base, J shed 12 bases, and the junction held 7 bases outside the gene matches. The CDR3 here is CASSLVREGPKYF. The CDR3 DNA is TGTGCCAGCAGCTTAGTTCGGGAGGGGCCTAAGTACTTC. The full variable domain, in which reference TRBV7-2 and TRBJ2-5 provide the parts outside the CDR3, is GAGVSQSPSNKVTEKGKDVELRCDPISGHTALYWYRQSLGQGLEFLIYFQGNSAPDKSGLPSDRFSAERTGGSVSTLTIQRTQQEDSAVYLCASSLVREGPKYFGPGTRLLVL.

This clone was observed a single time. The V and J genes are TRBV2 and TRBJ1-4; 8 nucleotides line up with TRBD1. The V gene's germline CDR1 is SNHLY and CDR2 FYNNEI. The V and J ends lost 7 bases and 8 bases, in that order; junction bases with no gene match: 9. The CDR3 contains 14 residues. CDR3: CASNKQGDLEKLFF. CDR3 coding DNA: TGTGCCAGCAACAAACAGGGGGATCTGGAAAAACTGTTTTTT. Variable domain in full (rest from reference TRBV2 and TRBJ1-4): EPEVTQTPSHQVTQMGQEVILRCVPISNHLYFYWYRQILGQKVEFLVSFYNNEISEKSEIFDDQFSVERPDGSNFTLKIRSTKLEDSAMYFCASNKQGDLEKLFFGSGTQLSVL.

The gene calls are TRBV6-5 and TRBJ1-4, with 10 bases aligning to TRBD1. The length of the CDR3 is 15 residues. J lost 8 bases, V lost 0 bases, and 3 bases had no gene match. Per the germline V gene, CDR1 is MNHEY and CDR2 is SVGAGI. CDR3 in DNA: TGTGCCAGCAGTTACTCGGGGACAGGGGAGGAAAAACTGTTTTTT. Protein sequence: CASSYSGTGEEKLFF.

CDR3 region: CASLSPDSYNTGELFF. Here the CDR3 DNA reads TGTGCCAGCCTCTCCCCGGACAGCTATAACACCGGGGAGCTGTTTTTT. The V call is TRBV18, the J call TRBJ2-2; D possibly corresponds to TRBD1 (6 bases). V shed 8 bases and J shed 2 bases, with 18 bases lying between them. The CDR3 spans 16 residues. CDR1 is KGHSH, CDR2 LQKENI, per germline.

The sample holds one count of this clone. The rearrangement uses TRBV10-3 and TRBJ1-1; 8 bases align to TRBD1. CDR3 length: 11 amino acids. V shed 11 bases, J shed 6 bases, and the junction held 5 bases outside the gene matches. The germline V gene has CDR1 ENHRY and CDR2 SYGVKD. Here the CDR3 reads CASQGVAEAFF. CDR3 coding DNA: TGTGCCTCACAGGGGGTGGCTGAAGCTTTCTTT.

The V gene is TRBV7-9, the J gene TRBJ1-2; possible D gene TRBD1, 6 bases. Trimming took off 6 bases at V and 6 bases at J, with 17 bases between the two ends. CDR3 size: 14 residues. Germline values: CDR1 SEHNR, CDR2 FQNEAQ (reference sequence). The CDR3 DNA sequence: TGTGCCAGCAGGTTGGGGGGCGATCGGAATGGCTACACCTTC. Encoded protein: CASRLGGDRNGYTF.

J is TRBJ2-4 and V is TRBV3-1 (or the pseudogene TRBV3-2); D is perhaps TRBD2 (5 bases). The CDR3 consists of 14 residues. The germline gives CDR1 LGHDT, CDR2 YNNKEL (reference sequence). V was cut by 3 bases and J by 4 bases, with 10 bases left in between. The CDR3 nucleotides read TGTGCCAGCAGCCAGTCCAGAGGGAAAAACATTCAGTACTTC. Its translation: CASSQSRGKNIQYF.

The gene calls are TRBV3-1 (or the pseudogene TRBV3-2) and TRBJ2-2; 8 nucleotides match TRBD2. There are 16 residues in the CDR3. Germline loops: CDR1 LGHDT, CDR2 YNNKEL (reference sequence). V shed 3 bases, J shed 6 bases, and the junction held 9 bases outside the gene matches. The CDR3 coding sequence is TGTGCCAGCAGCCAGAGGATAGCGGGGTTTGCCGGGGAGCTGTTTTTT. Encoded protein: CASSQRIAGFAGELFF.

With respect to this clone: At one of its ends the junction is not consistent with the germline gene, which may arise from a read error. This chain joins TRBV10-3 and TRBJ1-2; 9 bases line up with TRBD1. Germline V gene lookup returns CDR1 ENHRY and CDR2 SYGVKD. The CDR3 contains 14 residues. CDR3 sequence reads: CAISGDRGFYDYTF. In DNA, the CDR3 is TGTGCCATCAGTGGCGACAGGGGGTTCTATGACTACACCTTC.

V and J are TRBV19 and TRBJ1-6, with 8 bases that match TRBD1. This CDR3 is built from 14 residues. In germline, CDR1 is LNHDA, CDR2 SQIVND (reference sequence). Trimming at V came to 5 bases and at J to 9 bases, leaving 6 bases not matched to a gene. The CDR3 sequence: CASSQPDRASPLHF. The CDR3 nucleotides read TGTGCCAGTAGTCAACCGGACAGGGCTTCACCCCTCCACTTT. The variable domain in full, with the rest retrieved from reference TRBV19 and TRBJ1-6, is DGGITQSPKYLFRKEGQNVTLSCEQNLNHDAMYWYRQDPGQGLRLIYYSQIVNDFQKGDIAEGYSVSREKKESFPLTVTSAQKNPTAFYLCASSQPDRASPLHFGNGTRLTVT.